One sample yielded the 10 T cell receptor beta chains listed below, sequenced in a study of blood T cell repertoires in COVID-19. Measured with immunoSEQ multiplex PCR; TCRdb has only the in-frame clones, and not every one. The sample carries more than 150,000 clones, roughly 80% recorded once. The sequencing sample was made of peripheral blood. These receptors were obtained from a young man with active or convalescent COVID-19.

This rearrangement joins TRBV4-2 to TRBJ1-4; maybe TRBD1 (6 bases). CDR3 length: 15 amino acids. The germline V gene encodes CDR1 LGHNA and CDR2 YNFKEQ. Between the trimmed V and J ends, which lost 4 bases and 6 bases, there was a span of 15 bases. CDR3 coding DNA: TGTGCCAGCAGCCGCCAACAGGGAGAGGATGAAAAACTGTTTTTT. Protein: CASSRQQGEDEKLFF.

J is TRBJ1-2 and V is TRBV3-1 (or the pseudogene TRBV3-2); the D gene is possibly TRBD1 (6 bases). In germline, CDR1 is LGHDT, CDR2 YNNKEL (reference sequence). The ends were cut back, 0 bases at V and 4 bases at J, with 9 bases in the middle. This CDR3 region has 14 residues. The CDR3 coding sequence is TGTGCCAGCAGCCAAGATTACAGGGCCTATGGCTACACCTTC. Residues: CASSQDYRAYGYTF.

The V call is TRBV3-1 (or the pseudogene TRBV3-2), the J call TRBJ1-2, with D possibly matching TRBD1 (5 bases). Germline V CDR1 and CDR2: LGHDT, YNNKEL (reference sequence). V lost 5 bases to trimming and J lost 2 bases, with 15 bases between them. CDR3 size: 15 residues. CDR3 in amino acids: CASSKPGGGNYGYTF. DNA for the CDR3: TGTGCCAGCAGCAAACCGGGCGGGGGGAACTATGGCTACACCTTC.

The V gene is TRBV5-1, the J gene TRBJ2-7, with 13 bases that match TRBD2. The V gene's germline CDR1 is SGHRS and CDR2 YFSETQ. The CDR3 consists of 19 residues. V shed 2 bases and J 6 bases; nucleotides not matched to a gene: 17. The CDR3 bases are TGCGCCAGCAGCTTATCGCCGGGACTAGCGGGGACCTACCAGGTCGAGCAGTACTTC. It yields the protein CASSLSPGLAGTYQVEQYF.

This chain uses TRBV7-9 with TRBJ2-7; 9 bases align to TRBD1. Unmatched junction bases numbered 5, after V lost 3 bases and J lost 5 bases. The CDR3 loop spans 14 amino acids. In germline, CDR1 is SEHNR, CDR2 FQNEAQ (reference sequence). In DNA, the CDR3 is TGTGCCAGCAGCTTTGGGACAGGGAGTAACGAGCAGTACTTC. Amino acid sequence: CASSFGTGSNEQYF.

The gene calls are TRBV5-8 and TRBJ2-3, with TRBD1 as a possible D gene (6 bases). V gave up 1 base and J gave up 0 bases, with 18 bases separating them. The CDR3 length is 18 residues. Germline CDR1 reads SGHTS; CDR2 reads YDEGEE. This chain's CDR3 is CASSLPHNRDTSTDTQYF. The CDR3 region has the DNA TGTGCCAGCAGCTTGCCCCACAACCGGGACACCAGCACAGATACGCAGTATTTT. The complete variable domain, with remaining parts taken from reference TRBV5-8 and TRBJ2-3, reads EAGVTQSPTHLIKTRGQQATLRCSPISGHTSVYWYQQALGLGLQFLLWYDEGEERNRGNFPPRFSGRQFPNYSSELNVNALELEDSALYLCASSLPHNRDTSTDTQYFGPGTRLTVL.

This sequence joins TRBV15 and TRBJ2-5; D is possibly TRBD1 (6 bases). Germline CDR1 is LNHNV and CDR2 is YYDKDF (reference sequence). Trimming shortened V by 0 bases and J by 5 bases, and 13 bases separated the two germline ends. The CDR3 consists of 15 residues. The CDR3 DNA sequence: TGTGCCACCAGCAGAGACAGGGGCCGCCATGAGACCCAGTACTTC. It specifies CATSRDRGRHETQYF.

V usage is TRBV6-4 and J usage is TRBJ2-1; 12 nucleotides align to TRBD2. V lost 2 bases and J lost 8; bases outside the gene matches: 7. CDR3 length: 16 residues. In germline, CDR1 is MRHNA, CDR2 SNTAGT. CDR3 amino acids: CASSDGPSGGAYEQFF. CDR3 DNA: TGTGCCAGCAGTGACGGGCCTAGCGGGGGGGCCTATGAGCAGTTCTTC.

This sequence joins TRBV2 and TRBJ1-1; D gene unclear. This CDR3 has 12 residues. V dropped 4 bases and J dropped 1 base, with 4 bases sitting between them. Germline V gene sequence: CDR1 SNHLY, CDR2 FYNNEI. The CDR3 DNA follows: TGTGCCAGCAGTGGCAGGAACACTGAAGCTTTCTTT. Translated, it gives CASSGRNTEAFF.

The V call is TRBV7-2, the J call TRBJ1-2, with no clear D. CDR3 size: 16 residues. Germline values: CDR1 SGHTA, CDR2 FQGNSA. Trimming took off 3 bases at V and 6 bases at J, with 20 bases between the two ends. CDR3 coding DNA: TGTGCCAGCAGCTTTAAAAATCGGGCGTGGGGAGATGGCTACACCTTC. Translated: CASSFKNRAWGDGYTF.